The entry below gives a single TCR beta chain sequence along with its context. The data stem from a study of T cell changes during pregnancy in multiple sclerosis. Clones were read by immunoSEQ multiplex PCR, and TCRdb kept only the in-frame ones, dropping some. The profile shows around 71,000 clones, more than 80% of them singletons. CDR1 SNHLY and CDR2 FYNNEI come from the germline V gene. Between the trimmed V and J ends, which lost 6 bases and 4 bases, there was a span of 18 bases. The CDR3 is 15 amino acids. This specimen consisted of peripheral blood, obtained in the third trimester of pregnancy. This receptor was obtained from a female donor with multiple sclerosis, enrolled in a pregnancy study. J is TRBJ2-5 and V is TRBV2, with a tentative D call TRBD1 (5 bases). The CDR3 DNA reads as TGTGCCAGCAGCTATACCCAGGGTATGGCAGAGACCCAGTACTTC. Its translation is CASSYTQGMAETQYF.